The clone carrying this T cell receptor beta chain was detected a few times. These data originate in a study of T cells after yellow fever vaccination. Study information: Libraries from low-cell-number fractions were prepared with the SMART-Seq v4 Ultra Low Input RNA kit.

UMIs and a universal primer site were added when TCR cDNA was made by 5'RACE template switching. Each CDR3 protein gets one entry after TCRdb re-called the 5' RACE reads with MiXCR. The sample has roughly 300,000 distinct CDR3 sequences, 6.8% seen once; the top ten hold roughly a sixth. The CDR3 runs 16 residues. Trimming shortened V by 2 bases and J by 1 base, and 14 bases separated the two germline ends. The germline gives CDR1 LGHNA, CDR2 YSLEER. The TCR comes from a man aged 18-30 years who received the YFV17D yellow fever vaccine. Sequences were derived from PBMCs, sampled roughly 45 days after the first yellow fever vaccination. This chain uses TRBV4-3 with TRBJ1-1, with D maybe TRBD1 (5 bases). In DNA, the CDR3 is TGCGCCAGCAGCCAAACGGGGCATGGTCCGAACACTGAAGCTTTCTTT. Encoded protein: CASSQTGHGPNTEAFF.